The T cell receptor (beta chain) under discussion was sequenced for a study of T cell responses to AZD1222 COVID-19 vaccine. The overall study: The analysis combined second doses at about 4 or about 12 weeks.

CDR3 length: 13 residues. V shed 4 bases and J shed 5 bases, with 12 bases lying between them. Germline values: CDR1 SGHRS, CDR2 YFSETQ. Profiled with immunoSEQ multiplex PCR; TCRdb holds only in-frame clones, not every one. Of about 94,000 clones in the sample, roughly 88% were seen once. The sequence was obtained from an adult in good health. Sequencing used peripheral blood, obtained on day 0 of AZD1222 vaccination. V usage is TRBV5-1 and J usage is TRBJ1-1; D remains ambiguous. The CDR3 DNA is TGCGCCAGCAGCCAAGGTTTTGGAACTGAAGCTTTCTTT. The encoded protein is CASSQGFGTEAFF.